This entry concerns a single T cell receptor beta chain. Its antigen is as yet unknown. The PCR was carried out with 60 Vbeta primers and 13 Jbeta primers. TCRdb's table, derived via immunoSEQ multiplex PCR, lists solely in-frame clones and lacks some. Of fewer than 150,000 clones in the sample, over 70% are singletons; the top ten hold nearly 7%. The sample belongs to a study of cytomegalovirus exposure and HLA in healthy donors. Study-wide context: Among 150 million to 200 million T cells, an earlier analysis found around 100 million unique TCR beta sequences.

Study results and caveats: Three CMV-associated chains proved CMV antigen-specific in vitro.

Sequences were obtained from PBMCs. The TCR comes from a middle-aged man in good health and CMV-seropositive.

CDR3 nucleotide sequence: TGTGCCAGCAGAATTACAGGGGGTTCTGAAGCTTTCTTT. This encodes CASRITGGSEAFF. The chain combines TRBV6-5 with TRBJ1-1; 8 nucleotides match TRBD1. The CDR3 extends over 13 amino acids. The germline V gene has CDR1 MNHEY and CDR2 SVGAGI. V gave up 6 bases and J gave up 6 bases; unmatched junction bases: 6.